These T cell receptor beta chains were read from a single sample in a study of T-cell memory formation after mild COVID-19. TCRdb fed the 5' RACE reads into MiXCR, producing one record per CDR3 protein. This table has about 470,000 distinct CDR3 sequences, 15% to 20% appearing once. Sequences were obtained from PBMCs or a T cell subset sorted from them (not recorded which). The source is an adult woman who had mild COVID-19 (a few samples of this study predate the infection). Cell type and time point are not known. The CDR3 runs from the conserved cysteine through the conserved F or W. Fields, in order: J gene, V gene, D gene, clone size, CDR3 DNA, CDR3 protein. The D gene is left open where the match is weak. Clone size appears in some rows only: once, few, many, or a class for an expanded clone.

>TRBJ2-3|TRBV5-1|.|.
TGCGCCAGCAACCTAGGGGGGCACCGAAGCACAGATACGCAGTATTTT
CASNLGGHRSTDTQYF
>TRBJ2-5|TRBV13|.|few
TGTGCCAGCAGCTTAAATCCAGGATCTCAGTACTTC
CASSLNPGSQYF
>TRBJ2-3|TRBV4-3|TRBD2|few
TGCGCCAGCAGCCAAGCCGCAGCGGGGGACCCCACAGATACGCAGTATTTT
CASSQAAAGDPTDTQYF
>TRBJ2-3|TRBV10-3|.|few
TGTGCCATATGGGCAGGGCCAGCGACAGATACGCAGTATTTT
CAIWAGPATDTQYF
>TRBJ2-5|TRBV18|TRBD1|few
TGTGCCAGCTCACTCCCGCCAGGGGGAGAGACCCAGTACTTC
CASSLPPGGETQYF
>TRBJ2-1|TRBV20-1|TRBD2|few
TGCAGTGCTAGGGCTAGCGGCCACAATGAGCAGTTCTTC
CSARASGHNEQFF
>TRBJ2-5|TRBV12-3/TRBV12-4|.|many
TGTGCCAGCAGCGAGGGGGGCGGGGGCCGCCAAGAGACCCAGTACTTC
CASSEGGGGRQETQYF
>TRBJ2-5|TRBV7-2|.|many
TGTGCCAGCAGCTTACGCTCCGCGGCTGAAGAGACCCAGTACTTC
CASSLRSAAEETQYF
>TRBJ1-2|TRBV12-3/TRBV12-4|TRBD1|.
TGTGCCAGCAGTAACTCCCTGGACAGGGGGCAAGGCTACACCTTC
CASSNSLDRGQGYTF
>TRBJ2-7|TRBV9|.|.
TGTGCCAGCAGCGTAGGTTCTAGGGGGAGCTACGAGCAGTACTTC
CASSVGSRGSYEQYF
>TRBJ1-2|TRBV20-1|TRBD1|few
TGCAGTGCTACTCCACAGGGGCGCGGCTACACCTTC
CSATPQGRGYTF
>TRBJ2-1|TRBV14|.|few
TGTGCCAGCAGCCTTGACACCCTATACAATGAGCAGTTCTTC
CASSLDTLYNEQFF
>TRBJ1-2|TRBV7-9|.|.
TGTGCCAGCAGCTTCCCCGGACGGAGCTATGGCTACACCTTC
CASSFPGRSYGYTF
>TRBJ1-4|TRBV7-2|.|few
TGTGCCAGCAGCTTAGGACTACAGCGGGAAAAACTGTTTTTT
CASSLGLQREKLFF
>TRBJ1-5|TRBV21-1|.|few
TGTGCCAGCAGCCTAGAAATCAGGGGGCACAATCAGCCCCAGCATTTT
CASSLEIRGHNQPQHF
>TRBJ2-1|TRBV30|.|few
TGTGCCTGGAGTAGGGTCGGTGTAGATGAGCAGTTCTTC
CAWSRVGVDEQFF
>TRBJ2-4|TRBV19|TRBD1|few
TGTGCCAGTAGTATCGGGGACAGGCGAACCAAAAACATTCAGTACTTC
CASSIGDRRTKNIQYF
>TRBJ1-2|TRBV12-3/TRBV12-4|.|once
TGTGCCAGCAGTTCCCCCCCGGGAGACAGCCGCATTAACTATGGCTACACCTTC
CASSSPPGDSRINYGYTF
>TRBJ2-2|TRBV9|TRBD2|once
TGTGCCAGCAGCTCACCCACTAGCGTAGCCGGGGAGCTGTTTTTT
CASSSPTSVAGELFF
>TRBJ2-6|TRBV6-4|TRBD1|.
TGTGCCAGCAGTAGACAGGGCCTGGGTTCTGGGGCCAACGTCCTGACTTTC
CASSRQGLGSGANVLTF
>TRBJ2-3|TRBV20-1|.|.
TGCAGTGCTAGTCTGAGCGGGAGCACAGATACGCAGTATTTT
CSASLSGSTDTQYF
>TRBJ1-1|TRBV7-9|.|.
TGTGCCAGCAGGACCGAGAGCACTGAAGCTTTCTTT
CASRTESTEAFF
>TRBJ2-1|TRBV7-3|.|few
TGTGCCAGCAGCTTTCAGGGGCGTGGCAATGAGCAGTTCTTC
CASSFQGRGNEQFF
>TRBJ2-7|TRBV7-8|.|few
TGTGCCAGCAGCTTTGGCATACAGGAGGGCGAGCAGTACTTC
CASSFGIQEGEQYF
>TRBJ2-7|TRBV5-1|.|few
TGCGCCAGCAGTCCAGGGAAAACTAGCCGAAGCTCCTACGAGCAGTACTTC
CASSPGKTSRSSYEQYF
>TRBJ2-1|TRBV4-3|.|few
TGCGCCAGCAGCCTCTACAATGGTGAGCAGTTCTTC
CASSLYNGEQFF
>TRBJ2-1|TRBV29-1|.|few
TGCAGCGTTGAATTTACAGCGGCCAATGAGCAGTTCTTC
CSVEFTAANEQFF
>TRBJ2-1|TRBV12-3/TRBV12-4|TRBD2|.
TGTGCCAGCAGTAGTGGGGACTATAATGAGCAGTTCTTC
CASSSGDYNEQFF
>TRBJ2-7|TRBV20-1|.|.
TGCAGTGCTAGAAAAGACAGAATCTACGAGCAGTACTTC
CSARKDRIYEQYF
>TRBJ1-5|TRBV4-1|TRBD1|.
TGCGCCAGCAGCCAGGCCGGGACAGCTTATAGCAATCAGCCCCAGCATTTT
CASSQAGTAYSNQPQHF
>TRBJ2-2|TRBV4-1|.|.
TGCGCCAGCAGCCAAGATGTGGACCTATGGACCGGGGAGCTGTTTTTT
CASSQDVDLWTGELFF
>TRBJ2-3|TRBV4-1|.|.
TGCGCCAGCAGCCAAGATCCTGGACTCCTCTCGGGAGATACGCAGTATTTT
CASSQDPGLLSGDTQYF
>TRBJ2-3|TRBV9|.|.
TGTGCCAGCTCTGAGGGAATATTAGGAGATACGCAGTATTTT
CASSEGILGDTQYF
>TRBJ2-5|TRBV7-9|TRBD2|few
TGTGCCAGCAGCTTACGAGGGCGACATGAGGGACTAGCGGAGAAGTTCCAAGAGACCCAGTACTTC
CASSLRGRHEGLAEKFQETQYF
>TRBJ1-6|TRBV3-1|.|.
TGTGCCAGCAGCCTGGCCACTGTTAATTCACCCCTCCACTTT
CASSLATVNSPLHF
>TRBJ2-7|TRBV18|.|.
TGTGCCAGCTCACCCGCGGCCCACGAGCAGTACTTC
CASSPAAHEQYF
>TRBJ2-1|TRBV7-7|TRBD2|few
TGTGCTAGCAGCTTAGAGGCTAGCGGGAGCTACAATGAGCAGTTCTTC
CASSLEASGSYNEQFF
>TRBJ2-5|TRBV20-1|.|.
TGCAGTGCTAGAGGCCGTGCACGCCAAGAGACCCAGTACTTC
CSARGRARQETQYF
>TRBJ1-1|TRBV5-1|.|few
TGCGCCAGCAGCCCGGATCTCGCATCTCAAAACACTGAAGCTTTCTTT
CASSPDLASQNTEAFF
>TRBJ2-1|TRBV5-1|.|few
TGCGCCAGCAGCTTGTTTGCCACTAACTACAATGAGCAGTTCTTC
CASSLFATNYNEQFF
>TRBJ2-5|TRBV5-1|.|.
TGCGCCAGCAGTGGTGGGTCGGCGGCCCAAGAGACCCAGTACTTC
CASSGGSAAQETQYF
>TRBJ1-5|TRBV7-2|.|.
TGTGCCAGCAGCTTGGGCAGCCGTGAGCCCCAGCATTTT
CASSLGSREPQHF
>TRBJ1-1|TRBV12-3/TRBV12-4|.|.
TGTGCCAGCAGTTTTGCAGGGATTGCTGAAGCTTTCTTT
CASSFAGIAEAFF
>TRBJ2-5|TRBV11-3|TRBD1|.
TGTGCCAGCAACGACAGGGGTTGGGAAGAGACCCAGTACTTC
CASNDRGWEETQYF
>TRBJ1-1|TRBV4-1|.|few
TGCGCCAGCAGCCTTCGTGGAGGTTGGCAGGCCTCTCTAGAAGCTTTCTTT
CASSLRGGWQASLEAFF
>TRBJ1-5|TRBV30|.|few
TGTGCCTGGAGGGCGGACAGCAATCAGCCCCAGCATTTT
CAWRADSNQPQHF
>TRBJ1-2|TRBV7-9|.|.
TGTGCCAGCAGCTTAGCCATGCCTTTGTTAGCCTCGGACTATGGCTACACCTTC
CASSLAMPLLASDYGYTF
>TRBJ2-7|TRBV3-1|.|.
TGTGCCAGCAGCCAAAAGAGGACTGTTGGCCCCGAGCAGTACTTC
CASSQKRTVGPEQYF
>TRBJ2-1|TRBV27|.|.
TGTGCCAGCATGCTCTGGACAGCCACCTTGGATGACCCATACAATGAGCAGTTCTTC
CASMLWTATLDDPYNEQFF
>TRBJ2-2|TRBV25-1|.|few
TGTGCCAGCGGAGGCGACGGAAAGAACACCGGGGAGCTGTTTTTT
CASGGDGKNTGELFF
>TRBJ2-1|TRBV20-1|TRBD2|few
TGCAGTGCTAGAGTGGGGGGACTATCCTACAATGAGCAGTTCTTC
CSARVGGLSYNEQFF
>TRBJ2-3|TRBV15|.|.
TGTGCCACCCGTGCCCAGGGGCTCACAGATACGCAGTATTTT
CATRAQGLTDTQYF
>TRBJ1-1|TRBV12-3/TRBV12-4|.|.
TGTGCCAGCAGTCCTCCCGACAGGATGAACACTGAAGCTTTCTTT
CASSPPDRMNTEAFF
>TRBJ1-2|TRBV7-2|TRBD1|once
TGTGCCAGCAGCTTTGCTCGGGGACAGGGGGACTATGGCTACACCTTC
CASSFARGQGDYGYTF
>TRBJ2-2|TRBV19|.|few
TGTGCCAGTAGCTGGGCTTCCTCGTCAGAGCTGTTTTTT
CASSWASSSELFF
>TRBJ1-1|TRBV12-3/TRBV12-4|TRBD1|.
TGTGCCAGCAGGTTACAGGGGGCAGGTGATGAAGCTTTCTTT
CASRLQGAGDEAFF
>TRBJ2-3|TRBV6-2/TRBV6-3|TRBD2|few
TGTGCCAGCAGGGCCCCCGAGCGGGGGGATACGCAGTATTTT
CASRAPERGDTQYF
>TRBJ1-2|TRBV6-6|.|.
TGTGCCACCACGGGGTACGGGACTGGCTACACCTTC
CATTGYGTGYTF